One sample yielded the 23 T cell receptor beta chains listed below, sequenced in a study of T cells in Graves' hyperthyroidism and ophthalmopathy. The investigators amplified TCR beta CDR3 regions from RNA transcripts. First-round RT-PCR of the TCR CDR3 relied on the HTBI primer set. TCRdb ran MiXCR on the multiplex PCR reads and lists one entry per CDR3 protein. Among about 130,000 distinct CDR3 sequences listed, roughly a fifth were seen once. Sequencing input: blood. Receptors were obtained from a woman between 50 and 59 years old with Graves' hyperthyroidism that later progressed to Graves' ophthalmopathy.

This clonotype was seen at least ten times. The rearrangement uses TRBV2 and TRBJ1-1; TRBD1 is a possible D gene (5 bases). The CDR3 is 13 residues long. The germline V gene has CDR1 SNHLY and CDR2 FYNNEI. V was cut by 4 bases and J by 6 bases, with 12 bases left in between. This CDR3 is CASSGDGRAEAFF. The DNA for the CDR3 is TGTGCCAGCAGTGGGGACGGTAGGGCTGAAGCTTTCTTT.

J is TRBJ2-5 and V is TRBV7-2; D unclear. V was cut by 6 bases and J by 1 base, with 12 bases left in between. The CDR3 has 14 residues. Germline assignment: CDR1 SGHTA and CDR2 FQGNSA. This CDR3 is CASSTVGLQETQYF. CDR3 DNA sequence: TGTGCCAGCAGTACAGTGGGCCTCCAAGAGACCCAGTACTTC.

This chain joins TRBV7-8 and TRBJ1-4; D gene ambiguous. CDR3 length: 14 amino acids. CDR1 and CDR2 (germline): SGHVS, FQNEAQ. Trimming removed 7 bases from V and 8 bases from J, with 17 bases in between. CDR3 DNA: TGTGCCAGCAATAGAGGGCAGTTGTACGAAAAACTGTTTTTT. The encoded protein is CASNRGQLYEKLFF. Full variable domain (rest looked up from reference TRBV7-8 and TRBJ1-4): GAGVSQSPRYKVAKRGQDVALRCDPISGHVSLFWYQQALGQGPEFLTYFQNEAQLDKSGLPSDRFFAERPEGSVSTLKIQRTQQEDSAVYLCASNRGQLYEKLFFGSGTQLSVL.

This clonotype was detected a few times. The J gene is TRBJ2-7, the V gene TRBV30, with D perhaps matching TRBD1 (6 bases). The germline gives CDR1 GTSNPN, CDR2 SVGIG (reference sequence). The V gene lost 5 bases and the J gene lost 7 bases, with 15 bases spanning the gap. There are 12 residues in the CDR3. CDR3 nucleotides: TGTGCCTGGTCACGCTTCCAGGGGGAGCAGTACTTC. Translated: CAWSRFQGEQYF.

As concerns this clonotype: Sequence at one end of the junction differs from germline and may be a read error. The CDR3 protein is CAGSLAAGANTQYF. The CDR3 DNA follows: TGTGCCGGCAGCTTAGCGGCGGGAGCAAATACGCAGTATTTT. The J gene is TRBJ2-3, the V gene TRBV11-2; TRBD2 aligns across 7 bases. CDR3 size: 14 residues. Germline V gene data show CDR1 as SGHAT and CDR2 as FQNNGV.

This clonotype was detected ten times or more. V usage is TRBV5-1 and J usage is TRBJ1-2; D unclear. CDR1 and CDR2 (germline): SGHRS, YFSETQ. This CDR3 has 16 residues. The V gene lost 0 bases and the J gene lost 5 bases, with 17 bases spanning the gap. The CDR3 coding sequence is TGCGCCAGCAGCTTGGCCCCCACGGCCAGCCTATATGGCTACACCTTC. Translating gives CASSLAPTASLYGYTF. The variable domain in full, with the rest retrieved from reference TRBV5-1 and TRBJ1-2, is KAGVTQTPRYLIKTRGQQVTLSCSPISGHRSVSWYQQTPGQGLQFLFEYFSETQRNKGNFPGRFSGRQFSNSRSEMNVSTLELGDSALYLCASSLAPTASLYGYTFGSGTRLTVV.

This clonotype was seen repeatedly, ten times or more. The chain combines TRBV30 with TRBJ1-3; the D gene is possibly TRBD1 (5 bases). Germline-derived CDR1 and CDR2 are GTSNPN and SVGIG (reference sequence). Trimming cost V 0 bases and J 1 base, with 13 bases left between them. The CDR3 covers 16 residues. The CDR3 DNA sequence: TGTGCCTGGAGTGTACGGGCAGGGCGGTCTGGAAACACCATATATTTT. Protein: CAWSVRAGRSGNTIYF.

This clonotype was counted many times. The V gene is TRBV27, the J gene TRBJ2-2; the D is unclear. V lost 3 bases, J lost 8 bases, and 10 bases lay in between. Germline V lookup: CDR1 MNHEY, CDR2 SMNVEV (reference sequence). The CDR3 contains 13 residues. CDR3 bases: TGTGCCAGCAGTTTTGAGCCGTGGGGGGAGCTGTTTTTT. The encoded protein is CASSFEPWGELFF.

In this sample, this clonotype turned up a few times. The V and J genes are TRBV28 and TRBJ2-5; possible D gene TRBD2, 6 bases. V was shortened by 9 bases and J by 5 bases, with 25 bases between the two germline ends. Germline V lookup: CDR1 MDHEN, CDR2 SYDVKM. There are 16 residues in the CDR3. This CDR3 reads CASSPNRAGRSETQYF. CDR3 in DNA: TGTGCCAGTTCCCCCAACCGGGCAGGGAGGTCGGAGACCCAGTACTTC. Based on the CDR3 plus reference TRBV28 and TRBJ2-5, the full variable domain is DVKVTQSSRYLVKRTGEKVFLECVQDMDHENMFWYRQDPGLGLRLIYFSYDVKMKEKGDIPEGYSVSREKKERFSLILESASTNQTSMYLCASSPNRAGRSETQYFGPGTRLLVL.

This clonotype was recorded many times. The V call is TRBV3-1, the J call TRBJ1-4; 7 bases align to TRBD1. This CDR3 is 15 amino acids long. CDR1 is LGHDT and CDR2 is YNNKEL in the germline V gene (reference sequence). The ends lost 2 bases at V and 3 bases at J; junction bases unmatched: 3. CDR3 residues: CASSQNRGANEKLFF. The CDR3 DNA is TGTGCCAGCAGCCAAAACAGGGGAGCTAATGAAAAACTGTTTTTT.

The table lists this clonotype with a few counts. J is TRBJ2-7 and V is TRBV7-9, with D perhaps given as TRBD1 or TRBD2 (5 bases each). Trimming took off 4 bases at V and 4 bases at J, with 23 bases between the two ends. Germline V gene data show CDR1 as SEHNR and CDR2 as FQNEAQ (reference sequence). This CDR3 has 17 residues. The CDR3 DNA follows: TGTGCCAGCAGCTCCCCTCCCCGGGACGGAGGCTTATACGAGCAGTACTTC. Translating it yields CASSSPPRDGGLYEQYF.

The chain couples TRBV7-9 to TRBJ2-7; TRBD1 aligns across 10 bases. V trimming: 3 bases; J trimming: 6 bases; junction bases outside the gene matches: 5. CDR3 length: 14 amino acids. Looked up from germline, CDR1 is SEHNR and CDR2 is FQNEAQ (reference sequence). CDR3 in amino acids: CASSLVDRGREQYF. The CDR3 DNA follows: TGTGCCAGCAGCTTGGTCGACAGGGGGCGCGAGCAGTACTTC.

This clonotype was picked up a small number of times. The chain combines TRBV4-1 with TRBJ2-5; the D gene is possibly TRBD1 (5 bases). Trimming stripped 0 bases from V and 1 base from J, with 12 bases between. Germline V gene sequence: CDR1 MGHRA, CDR2 YSYEKL. This CDR3 spans 16 amino acids. The CDR3 DNA is TGCGCCAGCAGCCAAGATCCGGCAGGGCTCCAAGAGACCCAGTACTTC. Its protein is CASSQDPAGLQETQYF.

The table lists this clonotype with many counts. V usage is TRBV7-3 and J usage is TRBJ2-3; 13 bases line up with TRBD2. Per the germline V gene, CDR1 is SGHTA and CDR2 is FQGTGA. CDR3 size: 15 residues. V shed 5 bases, J shed 4 bases, and the junction held 3 bases outside the gene matches. CDR3 sequence reads: CASSQGLAGPDTQYF. The CDR3 region has the DNA TGTGCCAGCAGCCAGGGACTAGCGGGACCAGATACGCAGTATTTT.

This chain joins TRBV7-9 and TRBJ1-1; no definite D call. This CDR3 region has 12 residues. Germline V gene sequence: CDR1 SEHNR, CDR2 FQNEAQ (reference sequence). Trimming took 5 bases from V and 6 from J, leaving 10 bases between them. This CDR3 reads CASSRTVPEAFF. For the CDR3, the DNA is TGTGCCAGCAGCAGAACAGTGCCTGAAGCTTTCTTT.

This clonotype has a count of ten or more. V usage is TRBV6-2 or TRBV6-3 and J usage is TRBJ2-7; D is unresolved. The CDR3 totals 14 residues. The ends were cut back, 2 bases at V and 1 base at J, with 9 bases in the middle. CDR1 is MNHEY, CDR2 SVGEGT, per germline. CDR3 residues: CASSYLAGSYEQYF. The CDR3, as DNA: TGTGCCAGCAGTTACCTTGCAGGATCCTACGAGCAGTACTTC.

The chain uses TRBV5-6 and TRBJ1-1; possibly TRBD1 for D (5 bases). V lost 6 bases, J lost 1 base, and 10 bases lay in between. Germline V CDR1 and CDR2: SGHDT, YYEEEE. The CDR3 totals 13 residues. CDR3 coding DNA: TGTGCCAGCACATGGGGGGGGAACACTGAAGCTTTCTTT. Translation: CASTWGGNTEAFF.

Concerning this clonotype itself: A read error is possible here, since a much larger clone lies one base away. The genes are TRBV3-1 and TRBJ1-3, with D possibly matching TRBD1 (6 bases). Germline V gene data show CDR1 as LGHDT and CDR2 as YNNKEL (reference sequence). This CDR3 is 15 amino acids long. CDR3 protein: CAGSLRGPSGNTIYF. Written as DNA, the CDR3 is TGTGCCGGCAGCCTCAGGGGCCCCTCTGGAAACACCATATATTTT.

J is TRBJ2-7 and V is TRBV11-2, with 7 bases aligning to TRBD1. This CDR3 region has 15 residues. V lost 5 bases and J lost 3; bases outside the gene matches: 10. The V gene's germline CDR1 is SGHAT and CDR2 FQNNGV. CDR3 in amino acids: CASSPGTELGYEQYF. For the CDR3, the DNA is TGTGCCAGCAGCCCTGGGACAGAACTTGGCTACGAGCAGTACTTC.

This clonotype was seen a few times. This CDR3 is CASSPVGGTEAFF. CDR3 in DNA: TGTGCCAGTAGCCCAGTCGGCGGTACTGAAGCTTTCTTT. V and J are TRBV19 and TRBJ1-1; no reliable D call. Trimming left V 6 bases short and J 5 bases short, with 13 bases between. In germline, CDR1 is LNHDA, CDR2 SQIVND (reference sequence). The CDR3 covers 13 residues. The whole variable domain, filled in from reference TRBV19 and TRBJ1-1, reads DGGITQSPKYLFRKEGQNVTLSCEQNLNHDAMYWYRQDPGQGLRLIYYSQIVNDFQKGDIAEGYSVSREKKESFPLTVTSAQKNPTAFYLCASSPVGGTEAFFGQGTRLTVV.

The genes are TRBV5-1 and TRBJ2-1; D possibly uses TRBD1 or TRBD2 (5 bases each). In germline, CDR1 is SGHRS, CDR2 YFSETQ. Trimming shortened V by 2 bases and J by 4 bases, and 16 bases separated the two germline ends. This CDR3 comprises 16 residues. The CDR3 DNA sequence: TGCGCCAGCAGCTTCGGGGCCAGCGGCCGTTACAATGAGCAGTTCTTC. It encodes CASSFGASGRYNEQFF.

This clonotype has more than one count but fewer than ten. The chain has TRBV28 and TRBJ2-2, with TRBD1 matching 7 bases. The CDR3 totals 14 residues. Per the germline V gene, CDR1 is MDHEN and CDR2 is SYDVKM. Unmatched junction bases numbered 6, after V lost 5 bases and J lost 6 bases. The CDR3 loop is CASSADREAGELFF. As DNA, the CDR3 is TGTGCCAGCAGTGCCGACAGGGAAGCCGGGGAGCTGTTTTTT. The full variable domain, rest sourced from reference TRBV28 and TRBJ2-2, is DVKVTQSSRYLVKRTGEKVFLECVQDMDHENMFWYRQDPGLGLRLIYFSYDVKMKEKGDIPEGYSVSREKKERFSLILESASTNQTSMYLCASSADREAGELFFGEGSRLTVL.

This chain uses TRBV12-3 or TRBV12-4 with TRBJ1-6; 7 bases fit TRBD1. Losses at the gene ends were 6 bases for V and 10 bases for J; bases not matched to a gene: 12. This CDR3 has 15 residues. The CDR3 nucleotides are TGTGCCAGCAGCCCCTCCGGGACAGCGAGCTCACCCCTCCACTTT. This encodes CASSPSGTASSPLHF.